Each of the 21 T cell receptor beta chains below was sequenced from the same sample in a study of T cell responses to AZD1222 COVID-19 vaccine. Clones were read by immunoSEQ multiplex PCR, and TCRdb kept only the in-frame ones, dropping some. The sample holds about 61,000 clones, roughly four fifths seen once. The material sequenced was peripheral blood, taken 28 days after the second AZD1222 dose. The source is an adult who received the AZD1222 COVID-19 vaccine.

The rearrangement joins TRBV9 to TRBJ1-6; D gene uncertain. CDR3 size: 13 residues. Looked up from germline, CDR1 is SGDLS and CDR2 is YYNGEE. Trimming took off 3 bases at V and 6 bases at J, with 7 bases between the two ends. The CDR3 sequence: CASSGNGNSPLHF. The CDR3 region has the DNA TGTGCCAGCAGCGGGAACGGTAATTCACCCCTCCACTTT.

This clone came up a few times. V gene TRBV28 combines with J gene TRBJ1-3; D is unclear. The CDR3 length is 15 residues. Germline V lookup: CDR1 MDHEN, CDR2 SYDVKM. Trimming stripped 5 bases from V and 1 base from J, with 12 bases between. The CDR3 DNA is TGTGCCAGCAGTGAGCAACGGTTTTCTGGAAACACCATATATTTT. This sequence encodes CASSEQRFSGNTIYF.

J is TRBJ2-5 and V is TRBV7-8, with D tentatively TRBD1 or TRBD2 (5 bases each). CDR3 length equals 14 residues. V was clipped by 5 bases and J by 4 bases, with 14 bases between them. CDR1 is SGHVS and CDR2 is FQNEAQ in the germline V gene. The CDR3 here is CASSPLGVRETQYF. DNA of the CDR3: TGTGCCAGCAGCCCTCTGGGGGTGCGAGAGACCCAGTACTTC.

The V and J genes are TRBV6-2 or TRBV6-3 and TRBJ2-2, with 7 nucleotides matching TRBD2. CDR1 is MNHEY and CDR2 is SVGEGT in the germline V gene. The CDR3 covers 21 residues. V dropped 4 bases and J dropped 1; count of bases not matched to a gene: 21. The CDR3 region has the DNA TGTGCCAGCAGTTTCCCTCTCCCGGGACTAATCGTACGGGGGAACACCGGGGAGCTGTTTTTT. It codes for CASSFPLPGLIVRGNTGELFF.

The rearrangement uses TRBV7-9 and TRBJ1-5; D not certain. V was cut by 3 bases and J by 7 bases, with 10 bases left in between. This CDR3 region has 13 residues. Germline lookup yields CDR1 SEHNR and CDR2 FQNEAQ (reference sequence). CDR3 residues: CASSLGSAQPQHF. The DNA of the CDR3 is TGTGCCAGCAGCTTGGGAAGCGCCCAGCCCCAGCATTTT. Complete variable domain (other parts from reference TRBV7-9 and TRBJ1-5): DTGVSQNPRHKITKRGQNVTFRCDPISEHNRLYWYRQTLGQGPEFLTYFQNEAQLEKSRLLSDRFSAERPKGSFSTLEIQRTEQGDSAMYLCASSLGSAQPQHFGDGTRLSIL.

The J gene is TRBJ2-2, the V gene TRBV12-3 or TRBV12-4; possibly TRBD1 for D (5 bases). CDR3 size: 13 residues. Trimming cost V 3 bases and J 7 bases, with 9 bases left between them. This CDR3 is CASSLLGVGELFF. CDR3 nucleotides: TGTGCCAGCAGTTTGCTAGGGGTCGGGGAGCTGTTTTTT.

The CDR3 loop reads CASSFADRTYEQYF. The DNA of the CDR3 is TGTGCCAGCAGCTTTGCCGACAGAACCTACGAGCAGTACTTC. This sequence joins TRBV7-8 and TRBJ2-7; D is perhaps TRBD1 (5 bases). Trimming removed 3 bases from V and 2 bases from J, with 11 bases in between. There are 14 residues in the CDR3. Per the germline V gene, CDR1 is SGHVS and CDR2 is FQNEAQ.

The CDR3 coding sequence is TGTGCCAGCAGCGGATGGACTAGCGGGAACAATGAGCAGTTCTTC. Protein: CASSGWTSGNNEQFF. The chain has TRBV21-1 and TRBJ2-1; TRBD2 was called by the table and not checked on the DNA. TRBV21-1 is reported as a pseudogene. This CDR3 has 15 amino acids.

The rearrangement joins TRBV5-6 to TRBJ1-1; 7 bases agree with TRBD1. V shed 6 bases and J 0 bases; nucleotides not matched to a gene: 8. The CDR3 is 15 residues long. The V gene's germline CDR1 is SGHDT and CDR2 YYEEEE. CDR3 coding DNA: TGTGCCAGCACGATGGGACAGATCATGAACACTGAAGCTTTCTTT. Translated, it gives CASTMGQIMNTEAFF.

This clone is labeled medium-sized. The same CDR3 is also encoded by other DNA sequences in this sample. This chain connects TRBV3-1 (or the pseudogene TRBV3-2) to TRBJ1-5, with 11 bases that match TRBD1. Germline CDR1 is LGHDT and CDR2 is YNNKEL (reference sequence). The trim removed 4 bases at V and 6 bases at J, leaving 2 bases unmatched. The length of the CDR3 is 14 residues. CDR3 nucleotides: TGTGCCAGCAGCCGGACAGGGGGCGGTCAGCCCCAGCATTTT. Translating gives CASSRTGGGQPQHF.

The chain uses TRBV28 and TRBJ1-1; D uncertain. From germline, CDR1 is MDHEN and CDR2 SYDVKM. The CDR3 extends over 14 amino acids. V gave up 6 bases and J gave up 5 bases, with 16 bases separating them. The CDR3 reads CASRVGPGGTEAFF. In nucleotides, the CDR3 is TGTGCCAGCAGGGTAGGCCCGGGTGGGACTGAAGCTTTCTTT.

V is TRBV18 and J is TRBJ2-7, with TRBD1 matching 10 bases. The CDR3 loop spans 14 amino acids. Germline V gene sequence: CDR1 KGHSH, CDR2 LQKENI. The ends lost 6 bases at V and 3 bases at J; junction bases unmatched: 5. The CDR3 sequence is CASSHRDRGYEQYF. CDR3 nucleotides: TGTGCCAGCTCGCACCGGGACAGGGGCTACGAGCAGTACTTC.

J is TRBJ2-3 and V is TRBV4-1; 11 bases are shared with TRBD2. Germline CDR1 MGHRA, CDR2 YSYEKL. The V and J ends lost 4 bases and 3 bases, in that order; junction bases with no gene match: 6. The CDR3 totals 16 residues. The CDR3 DNA is TGCGCCAGCAGCCTCTCTACTAGCGGGAGTACAGATACGCAGTATTTT. Residues: CASSLSTSGSTDTQYF.

The chain joins TRBV27 to TRBJ2-6; D is ambiguous. Trimming took 4 bases from V and 0 from J, leaving 7 bases between them. Germline loops: CDR1 MNHEY, CDR2 SMNVEV (reference sequence). The CDR3 is 15 residues long. The CDR3 spells CASSSQSSGANVLTF. The DNA for the CDR3 is TGTGCCAGCAGTTCACAATCCTCTGGGGCCAACGTCCTGACTTTC.

The chain is built from TRBV7-2 and TRBJ2-7; D not resolved. Germline-derived CDR1 and CDR2 are SGHTA and FQGNSA. The CDR3 loop spans 15 amino acids. The ends were cut back, 1 base at V and 3 bases at J, with 13 bases in the middle. The CDR3 spells CASSLGNRPVYEQYF. The CDR3 nucleotides read TGTGCCAGCAGCTTAGGGAACAGACCCGTCTACGAGCAGTACTTC.

V and J are TRBV7-9 and TRBJ2-1; 9 nucleotides match TRBD2. The CDR3 loop spans 16 amino acids. With V trimmed by 3 bases and J by 9 bases, 12 bases remained unmatched. Per the germline V gene, CDR1 is SEHNR and CDR2 is FQNEAQ (reference sequence). CDR3 bases: TGTGCCAGCAGCTTCGGGGGTGTTAGCGGGAGCGGTGAGCAGTTCTTC. It specifies CASSFGGVSGSGEQFF.

The rearrangement joins TRBV4-3 to TRBJ2-1; TRBD2 matches at 10 bases. V was clipped by 4 bases and J by 10 bases; unmatched bases: 4. Germline CDR1 reads LGHNA; CDR2 reads YSLEER. The CDR3 covers 13 residues. The CDR3 reads CASSRGLAREQFF. The CDR3, as DNA: TGCGCCAGCAGCCGGGGACTAGCGCGGGAGCAGTTCTTC.

V gene TRBV5-1 combines with J gene TRBJ2-1; D remains ambiguous. With 3 bases removed from V and 8 bases from J, the gap between germline ends came to 27 bases. There are 18 residues in the CDR3. Germline CDR1 and CDR2: SGHRS and YFSETQ. DNA for the CDR3: TGCGCCAGCAGCTCGCCACCCCTTGAACCGAAGTTGATCCATGAGCAGTTCTTC. Its translation is CASSSPPLEPKLIHEQFF.

The chain couples TRBV6-2 or TRBV6-3 to TRBJ2-7; the match to TRBD1 covers 10 bases. V shed 4 bases and J 5 bases; nucleotides not matched to a gene: 11. This CDR3 has 16 residues. CDR1 is MNHEY, CDR2 SVGEGT, per germline. This CDR3 is CASSFSLTGGLDEQYF. The CDR3 nucleotides are TGTGCCAGCAGTTTCTCGTTGACAGGGGGCTTGGACGAGCAGTACTTC.

This rearrangement joins TRBV24-1 to TRBJ2-7; 11 bases align to TRBD2. Germline V gene lookup returns CDR1 KGHDR and CDR2 SFDVKD. The CDR3 has 15 amino acids. After removal of 2 bases from V and 4 bases from J, the junction contained 3 bases not matched to a gene. CDR3 DNA: TGTGCCACCAGTGATTCTAGCGGGAGGATGTACGAGCAGTACTTC. Translating it yields CATSDSSGRMYEQYF.

The chain links TRBV7-2 to TRBJ2-1; D remains unclear. This CDR3 has 15 amino acids. Germline lookup yields CDR1 SGHTA and CDR2 FQGNSA. V was trimmed by 0 bases and J by 2 bases, leaving 8 bases between them. The CDR3 reads CASSLAGSPYNEQFF. CDR3 nucleotide sequence: TGTGCCAGCAGCTTAGCGGGCAGTCCCTACAATGAGCAGTTCTTC.